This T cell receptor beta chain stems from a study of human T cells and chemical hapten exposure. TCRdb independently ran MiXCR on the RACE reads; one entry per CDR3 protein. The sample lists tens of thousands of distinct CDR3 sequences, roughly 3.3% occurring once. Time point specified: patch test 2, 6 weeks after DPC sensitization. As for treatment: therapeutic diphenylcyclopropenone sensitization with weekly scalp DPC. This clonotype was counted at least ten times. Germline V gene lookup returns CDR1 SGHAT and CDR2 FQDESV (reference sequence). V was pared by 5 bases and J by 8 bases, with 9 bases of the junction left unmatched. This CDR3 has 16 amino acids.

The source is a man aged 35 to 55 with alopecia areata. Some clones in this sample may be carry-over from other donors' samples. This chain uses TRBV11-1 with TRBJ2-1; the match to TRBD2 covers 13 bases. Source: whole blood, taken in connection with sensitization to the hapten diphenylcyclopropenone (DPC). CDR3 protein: CASSRTSGSRWDEQFF. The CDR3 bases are TGTGCCAGCAGCCGGACTAGCGGGAGTAGGTGGGATGAGCAGTTCTTC.